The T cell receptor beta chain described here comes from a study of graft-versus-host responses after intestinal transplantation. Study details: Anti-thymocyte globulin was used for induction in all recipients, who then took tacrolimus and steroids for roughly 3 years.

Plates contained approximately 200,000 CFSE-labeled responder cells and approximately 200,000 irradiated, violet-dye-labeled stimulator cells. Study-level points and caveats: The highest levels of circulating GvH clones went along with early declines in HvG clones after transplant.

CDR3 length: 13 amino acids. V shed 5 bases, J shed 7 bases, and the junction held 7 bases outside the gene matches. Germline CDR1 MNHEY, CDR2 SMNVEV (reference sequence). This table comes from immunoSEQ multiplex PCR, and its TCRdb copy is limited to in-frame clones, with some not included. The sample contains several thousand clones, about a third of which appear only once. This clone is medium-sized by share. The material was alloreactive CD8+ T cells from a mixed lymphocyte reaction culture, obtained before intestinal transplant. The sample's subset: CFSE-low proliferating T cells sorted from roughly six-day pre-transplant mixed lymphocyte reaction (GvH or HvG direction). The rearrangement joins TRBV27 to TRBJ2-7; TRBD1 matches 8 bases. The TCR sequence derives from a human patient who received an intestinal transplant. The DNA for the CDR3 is TGTGCCAGCAGTCCCGGCAGGGGGCATGAGCAGTACTTC. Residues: CASSPGRGHEQYF.